The sequence of this T cell receptor beta chain was determined in a study of T-cell reconstitution after alpha-beta-depleted transplantation in children. In regard to this clonotype: The antigen remains unidentified.

Using unique molecular identifiers, the investigators prepared the TCRbeta library. TCRdb reprocessed the PCR reads with MiXCR, giving one entry per CDR3 protein. The sample shows about 830,000 distinct CDR3 sequences, roughly 15% of them seen only once. General study results and limits: The origin of high day-60 TCRbeta diversity in some patients lay in surviving recipient T cells and thymic progenitors. Most T-cell counts and diversity one year after the transplant came from T cells that were newly produced. After transplant, at about two months, alpha-beta T cells were reportedly derived from several hundred expanded graft clones.

The sequence was collected from a male patient aged 10 to 17 who had a stem cell transplant for acute lymphoblastic leukemia, so the T cells may come from the graft donor. This specimen consisted of PBMCs, mostly from graft donor cells, obtained 360 days after TCRalphabeta/CD19-depleted stem cell transplant.

The CDR3 is CASSGLAGASSYNEQFF. The CDR3 bases are TGTGCCAGCAGCGGACTAGCGGGAGCTAGCTCCTACAATGAGCAGTTCTTC. The chain couples TRBV3-1 to TRBJ2-1; TRBD2 matches 13 bases. This CDR3 contains 17 residues. Germline V gene sequence: CDR1 LGHDT, CDR2 YNNKEL (reference sequence). With 5 bases clipped from V and 0 bases from J, the junction kept 4 bases outside the gene matches.